This T cell receptor beta chain was recovered during a study of blood T cell repertoires in COVID-19 (dated by TCRdb to the early 2020s). Concerning the study at large: Samples from collaborators originated in the United States, Italy and Spain and spanned both the acute and convalescent phases of COVID-19. Deeply sampled blood TCRbeta repertoires from subjects exposed to, actively infected with, or recovered from COVID-19 were included in the dataset. The samples were drawn from two sources: the first 160 participants of the ongoing ImmuneRACE study, and over 950 subjects contributed by 6 global collaborators. The repertoires were released in a freely available public database intended as a resource for research on the immune response to SARS-CoV-2. The prospective study material was composed of cDNA or gDNA derived from T cells, B-cell-depleted T cells, or PBMCs. Sample metadata almost always included a de-identified subject ID, COVID-19 status, age in years and sex. HLA class I and class II types, where available, came from metadata supplied by the sample provider rather than from assay-based typing. What the research found in general, with its limitations: Clinical and demographic metadata were provided uncurated, with the amount varying by source and participant.

Comments on this clone: It has no known antigen specificity. One base away there is no much larger clone; base qualities are not given.

Enrolling through a virtual design, the prospective study's participants ranged in age from roughly 18 to 95 years and lived across 24 United States geographic areas. In the prospective study, cohorts were assigned on the basis of participant-reported clinical history obtained from a screening survey and a study questionnaire. Each participant in the prospective study had whole blood, serum and a nasopharyngeal or oropharyngeal swab collected by mobile phlebotomists. Over a roughly 2-month period, participants in the prospective study had the option of providing additional blood draws and questionnaires. Blood samples from the prospective study were shipped frozen or at room temperature prior to DNA extraction. The immunoSEQ Assay, a bias-controlled multiplex PCR, was used to amplify TCRbeta CDR3 regions from genomic DNA. Regarding the original processing steps: The number of nucleated cells in each sample was estimated by amplification of reference gene primers within the assay. To quantify the absolute abundance of each unique TCRbeta CDR3 rearrangement, sequence reads were collapsed and filtered. Productive Simpson clonality was computed per sample as the square root of Simpson's diversity index over productive rearrangements. TCRdb retrieved this table from immuneACCESS and kept in-frame rearrangements only. Not all clones are present; in checked studies, unresolved V genes account for under half, and no reason is known for the remainder. The D gene and trimming were derived from the DNA, and the V and J assignments and clone size from that table. The sample records hundreds of thousands of clones, roughly 86% of which are singletons. The ten most abundant clones make up over 2% of the sample.

In the germline V gene, CDR1 corresponds to SGHAT and CDR2 to FQNNGV. Unmatched junction bases come to 4, with V trimmed by 4 bases and J by 3 bases. The CDR3 contains 14 residues, cysteine and phenylalanine counted. Only the CDR3 DNA stays, 42 bases, in frame from base 1. The chain is assembled from TRBV11-2 and TRBJ1-2; TRBD1 aligns with 8 central bases. The specimen was PBMCs or T cells enriched from blood (not recorded which). This sequence originates from a middle-aged woman with acute COVID-19. The CDR3 protein is CASSSQGADYGYTF. The nucleotides read TGTGCCAGCAGCTCCCAGGGGGCGGACTATGGCTACACCTTC. Outside the CDR3, residues come from the reference TRBV11-2 and TRBJ1-2 proteins, so the full variable domain is: EAGVAQSPRYKIIEKRQSVAFWCNPISGHATLYWYQQILGQGPKLLIQFQNNGVVDDSQLPKDRFSAERLKGVDSTLKIQPAKLEDSAVYLCASSSQGADYGYTFGSGTRLTVV.